A selection of T cell receptor beta chains follows, all from one sample in a study of OX40 agonist ivuxolimab in advanced cancers. Measured with immunoSEQ multiplex PCR; TCRdb has only the in-frame clones, and not every one. The data contain more than 50,000 clones, approximately 90% of them seen just once; the ten biggest clones take up roughly a sixth. Sequenced material: CD4+ or CD8+ T cells sorted from blood, taken in a trial of the OX40 agonist ivuxolimab. These receptors all stem from an adult with an advanced solid tumor such as melanoma, head and neck, liver or kidney cancer. CDR3s include the opening cysteine and the closing phenylalanine or tryptophan. A D gene is named only where the DNA matches it firmly. Some rows have no size entry. The others give once, few or many, or a class for an expanded clone.

TRBV5-5	-	-	TRBJ2-1	TGTGCCATCGGGACTGTACCTTACAATGAGCAGTTCTTC	CAIGTVPYNEQFF
TRBV29-1	-	-	TRBJ2-2	TGCAGCGTTGGGGGTAGCCTGACCGGGGAGCTGTTTTTT	CSVGGSLTGELFF
TRBV6-5	-	-	TRBJ1-2	TGTGCCAGCAGTTACTCAAGCCTACGAGATGGCTACACCTTC	CASSYSSLRDGYTF
TRBV4-1	-	-	TRBJ1-2	TGCGCCAGCAGCCAAGATGGGATTCTACCAGGCTACACCTTC	CASSQDGILPGYTF
TRBV5-4	TRBD2	-	TRBJ2-3	TGTGCCAGCAGCACTCGCGGACTAGCGGGCACAGATACGCAGTATTTT	CASSTRGLAGTDTQYF
TRBV7-9	-	-	TRBJ2-5	TGTGCCAGCAGCTTTCCGAAATCACAAGAGACCCAGTACTTC	CASSFPKSQETQYF
TRBV11-2	TRBD2	-	TRBJ2-1	TGTGCCAGCAGCTTAACCAGCGGGGGAAATGAGCAGTTCTTC	CASSLTSGGNEQFF
TRBV11-3	-	-	TRBJ1-6	TGTGCCGGCAGCCTCGGGTCACCCCTCCACTTT	CAGSLGSPLHF
TRBV13	-	-	TRBJ2-5	TGTGCCAGCAGTCCCGACAGGCAAGAGACCCAGTACTTC	CASSPDRQETQYF
TRBV30	-	-	TRBJ1-4	TGTGCCTGGAGTGTAAGACGGCAGTCAACTAATGAAAAACTGTTTTTT	CAWSVRRQSTNEKLFF
TRBV5-1	TRBD2	-	TRBJ2-7	TGCGCCAGCAGCCACGCTAGCGGGGGCCTTTCCTACGAGCAGTACTTC	CASSHASGGLSYEQYF
TRBV27	TRBD2	-	TRBJ2-1	TGTGCCAGCAGTTTATTAGCGGGGGGGCACAATGAGCAGTTCTTC	CASSLLAGGHNEQFF
TRBV4-1	-	once	TRBJ1-4	TGCGCCAGCAGCCAAGTCGCGGGGGCGAAGGGTGAAAAACTGTTTTTT	CASSQVAGAKGEKLFF
TRBV5-6	TRBD1	-	TRBJ2-3	TGTGCCAGCAGCCGCCAGGGGGACGGGCAGTATTTT	CASSRQGDGQYF
TRBV6-1	-	-	TRBJ1-2	TGTGCCAGCAGTGAAGGGACACAGACTTATGGCTACACCTTC	CASSEGTQTYGYTF
TRBV28	-	-	TRBJ2-5	TGTGCCAGCAGTTATAGAGAGATTCAAGAGACCCAGTACTTC	CASSYREIQETQYF
TRBV27	-	-	TRBJ2-7	TGTGCCAGCGGCCTCGTGAGCTCCGAGCAGTACTTC	CASGLVSSEQYF
TRBV2	TRBD2	once	TRBJ2-3	TGTGCCAGCAACCTTCTAGCGGGGGGCACAGATACGCAGTATTTT	CASNLLAGGTDTQYF
TRBV5-8	TRBD1	once	TRBJ1-2	TGTGCCAGCACTCATCAGGACAGGGATCGAGGCTATGGCTACACCTTC	CASTHQDRDRGYGYTF
TRBV6-1	-	once	TRBJ1-1	TGTGCCAGCGGTGACAGGGCTTTCTTT	CASGDRAFF
TRBV14	TRBD2	-	TRBJ2-3	TGTGCCAGCAGGAGCGGGGGGGTGACAGATACGCAGTATTTT	CASRSGGVTDTQYF
TRBV15	-	-	TRBJ2-7	TGTGCCACCAGCAGAGATCCGGGTTTAAACACACCCTCCTACGAGCAGTACTTC	CATSRDPGLNTPSYEQYF
TRBV20-1	-	-	TRBJ2-2	TGCAGTGCTAGATCTGGTGGGGAGCTGTTTTTT	CSARSGGELFF
TRBV13	-	-	TRBJ1-1	TGTGCCAGCAGCTTAACAGGCCTCTCAGGAACTGAAGCTTTCTTT	CASSLTGLSGTEAFF
TRBV2	TRBD2	-	TRBJ2-2	TGTGCCAGCAGCCCGGGACTAGGGGACACCGGGGAGCTGTTTTTT	CASSPGLGDTGELFF
TRBV11-2	-	-	TRBJ1-4	TGTGCCAGCAGCTTAGGGGGGGGTAAGGGCTATGAAAAACTGTTTTTT	CASSLGGGKGYEKLFF
TRBV12-5	-	-	TRBJ1-1	TGTGCTAGTGGTTTTGGGGTGAACACTGAAGCTTTCTTT	CASGFGVNTEAFF
TRBV4-1	TRBD2	-	TRBJ2-1	TGCGCCAGCAGCCAAGATCCCGGACTAGCGGGGGGTTTCATGTACAATGAGCAGTTCTTC	CASSQDPGLAGGFMYNEQFF
TRBV6-6	-	-	TRBJ1-2	TGTGCCAGCAGAGTGCGGGGGGTGGCGAACTATGGCTACACCTTC	CASRVRGVANYGYTF
TRBV7-8	-	-	TRBJ2-6	TGTGCCAGCAGCTTAACGAGGCGGGGACCTGCTGGGGCCAACGTCCTGACTTTC	CASSLTRRGPAGANVLTF
TRBV7-2	-	-	TRBJ2-1	TGTGCCAGCAGCCCGTGGGCAGATTACAATGAGCAGTTCTTC	CASSPWADYNEQFF